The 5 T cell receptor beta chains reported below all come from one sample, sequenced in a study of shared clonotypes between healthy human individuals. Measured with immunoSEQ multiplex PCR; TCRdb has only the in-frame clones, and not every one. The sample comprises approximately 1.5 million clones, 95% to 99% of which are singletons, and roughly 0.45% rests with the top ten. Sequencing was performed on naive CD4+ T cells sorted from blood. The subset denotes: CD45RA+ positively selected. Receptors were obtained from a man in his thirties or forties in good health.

The CDR3 DNA reads TGTGCCAGCAGTTACTCTCCGGGGGGGAATGAAAAACTGTTTTTT. This gives the protein CASSYSPGGNEKLFF. The chain couples TRBV6-5 to TRBJ1-4, with TRBD1 as a possible D gene (5 bases). CDR1 is MNHEY, CDR2 SVGAGI, per germline. The CDR3 spans 15 residues. The V and J ends lost 0 bases and 5 bases respectively, with 10 bases between them.

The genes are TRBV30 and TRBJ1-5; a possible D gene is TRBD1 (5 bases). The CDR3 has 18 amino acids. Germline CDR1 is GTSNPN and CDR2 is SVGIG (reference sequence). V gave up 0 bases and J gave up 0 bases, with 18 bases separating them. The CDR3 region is CAWSVRLGTGYSNQPQHF. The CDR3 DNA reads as TGTGCCTGGAGTGTACGTTTAGGTACAGGATATAGCAATCAGCCCCAGCATTTT.

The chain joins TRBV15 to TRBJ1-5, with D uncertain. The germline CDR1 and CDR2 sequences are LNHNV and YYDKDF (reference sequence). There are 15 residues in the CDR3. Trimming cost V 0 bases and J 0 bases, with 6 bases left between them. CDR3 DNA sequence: TGTGCCACCAGCAGAGAGTACAATAGCAATCAGCCCCAGCATTTT. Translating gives CATSREYNSNQPQHF.

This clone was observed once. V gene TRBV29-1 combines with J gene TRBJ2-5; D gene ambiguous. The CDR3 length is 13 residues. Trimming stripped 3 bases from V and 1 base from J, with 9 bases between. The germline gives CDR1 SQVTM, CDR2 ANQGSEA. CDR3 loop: CSVEGTVQETQYF. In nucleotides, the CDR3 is TGCAGCGTTGAGGGCACAGTCCAAGAGACCCAGTACTTC.

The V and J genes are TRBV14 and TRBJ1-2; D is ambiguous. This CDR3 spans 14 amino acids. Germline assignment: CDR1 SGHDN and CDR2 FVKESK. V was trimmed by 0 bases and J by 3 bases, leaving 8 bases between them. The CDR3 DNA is TGTGCCAGCAGCCAAGATGGTCAGGACTATGGCTACACCTTC. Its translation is CASSQDGQDYGYTF.